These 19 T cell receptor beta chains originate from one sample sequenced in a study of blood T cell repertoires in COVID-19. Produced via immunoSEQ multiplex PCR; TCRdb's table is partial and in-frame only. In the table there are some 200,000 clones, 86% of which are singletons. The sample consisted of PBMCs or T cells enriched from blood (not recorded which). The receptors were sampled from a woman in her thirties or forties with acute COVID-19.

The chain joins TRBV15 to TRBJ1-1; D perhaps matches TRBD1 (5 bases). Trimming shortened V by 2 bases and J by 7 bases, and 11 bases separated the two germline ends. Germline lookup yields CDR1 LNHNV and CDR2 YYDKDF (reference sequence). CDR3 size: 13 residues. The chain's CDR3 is CATSRSYDSEAFF. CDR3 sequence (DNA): TGTGCCACCAGCAGATCCTACGACAGTGAAGCTTTCTTT.

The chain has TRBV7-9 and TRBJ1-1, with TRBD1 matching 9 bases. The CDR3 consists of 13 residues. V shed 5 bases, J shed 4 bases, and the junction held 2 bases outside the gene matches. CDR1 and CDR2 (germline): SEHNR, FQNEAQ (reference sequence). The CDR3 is CASSQTGGTEAFF. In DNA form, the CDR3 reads TGTGCCAGCAGCCAGACAGGGGGCACTGAAGCTTTCTTT. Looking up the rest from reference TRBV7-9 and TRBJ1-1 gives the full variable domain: DTGVSQNPRHKITKRGQNVTFRCDPISEHNRLYWYRQTLGQGPEFLTYFQNEAQLEKSRLLSDRFSAERPKGSFSTLEIQRTEQGDSAMYLCASSQTGGTEAFFGQGTRLTVV.

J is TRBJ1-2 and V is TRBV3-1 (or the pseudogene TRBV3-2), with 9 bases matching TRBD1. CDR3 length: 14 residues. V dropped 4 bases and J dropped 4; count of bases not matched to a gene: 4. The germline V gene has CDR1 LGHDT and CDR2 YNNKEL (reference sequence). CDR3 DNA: TGTGCCAGCAGCCGACTGACAGGGGGCTATGGCTACACCTTC. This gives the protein CASSRLTGGYGYTF.

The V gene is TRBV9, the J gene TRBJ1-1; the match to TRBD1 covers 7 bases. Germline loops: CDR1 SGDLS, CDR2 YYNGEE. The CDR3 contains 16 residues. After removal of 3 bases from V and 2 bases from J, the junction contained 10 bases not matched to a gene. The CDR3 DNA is TGTGCCAGCAGCGGTGGACAGGCCCTCATTAACACTGAAGCTTTCTTT. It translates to CASSGGQALINTEAFF.

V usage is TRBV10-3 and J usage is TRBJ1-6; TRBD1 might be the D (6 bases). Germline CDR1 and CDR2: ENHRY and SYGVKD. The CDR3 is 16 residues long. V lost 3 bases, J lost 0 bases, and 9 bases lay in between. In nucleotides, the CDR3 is TGTGCCATCAGTGAAAACAGGGTCTCCTATAATTCACCCCTCCACTTT. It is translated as CAISENRVSYNSPLHF.

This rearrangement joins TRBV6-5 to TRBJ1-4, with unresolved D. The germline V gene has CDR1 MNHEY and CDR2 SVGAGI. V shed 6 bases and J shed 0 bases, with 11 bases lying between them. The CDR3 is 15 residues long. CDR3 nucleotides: TGTGCCAGCAGAACTGACGGGTCAACTAATGAAAAACTGTTTTTT. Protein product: CASRTDGSTNEKLFF.

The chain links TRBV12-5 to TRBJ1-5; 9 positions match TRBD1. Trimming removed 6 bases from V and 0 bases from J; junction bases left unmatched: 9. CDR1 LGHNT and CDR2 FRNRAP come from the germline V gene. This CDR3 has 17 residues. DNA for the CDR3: TGTGCTAGTGGCCGGGGACAGGGCAGTTATAGCAATCAGCCCCAGCATTTT. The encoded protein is CASGRGQGSYSNQPQHF.

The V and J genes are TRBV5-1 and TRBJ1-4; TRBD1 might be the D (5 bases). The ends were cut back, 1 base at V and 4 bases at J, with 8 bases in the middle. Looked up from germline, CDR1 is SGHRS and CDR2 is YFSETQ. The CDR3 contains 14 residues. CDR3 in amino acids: CASSLRQYNEKLFF. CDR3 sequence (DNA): TGCGCCAGCAGCTTGCGACAGTATAATGAAAAACTGTTTTTT.

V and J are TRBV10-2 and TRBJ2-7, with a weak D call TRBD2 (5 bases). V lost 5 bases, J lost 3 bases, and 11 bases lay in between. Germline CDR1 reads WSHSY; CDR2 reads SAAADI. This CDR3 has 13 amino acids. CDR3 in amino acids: CASSPNRDYEQYF. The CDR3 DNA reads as TGCGCCAGCAGTCCGAACCGGGACTACGAGCAGTACTTC.

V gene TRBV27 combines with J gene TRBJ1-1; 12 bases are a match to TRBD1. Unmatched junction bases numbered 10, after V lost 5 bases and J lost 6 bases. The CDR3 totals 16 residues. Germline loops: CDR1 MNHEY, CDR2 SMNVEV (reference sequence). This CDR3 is CASSIRTGQGASEAFF. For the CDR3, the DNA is TGTGCCAGCAGTATCCGAACGGGACAGGGGGCTTCTGAAGCTTTCTTT.

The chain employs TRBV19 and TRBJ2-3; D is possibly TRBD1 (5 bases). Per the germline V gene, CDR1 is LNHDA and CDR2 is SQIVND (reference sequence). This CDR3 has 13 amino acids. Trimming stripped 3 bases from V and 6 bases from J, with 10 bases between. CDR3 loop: CASSISRADTQYF. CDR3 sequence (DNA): TGTGCCAGTAGTATTTCCAGGGCCGATACGCAGTATTTT.

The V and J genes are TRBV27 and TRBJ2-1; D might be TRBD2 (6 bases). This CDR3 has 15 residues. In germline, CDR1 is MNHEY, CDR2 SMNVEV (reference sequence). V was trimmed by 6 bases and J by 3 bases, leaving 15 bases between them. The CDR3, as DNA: TGTGCCAGCAGCGCCCGGGACTCCAACTACAATGAGCAGTTCTTC. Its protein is CASSARDSNYNEQFF.

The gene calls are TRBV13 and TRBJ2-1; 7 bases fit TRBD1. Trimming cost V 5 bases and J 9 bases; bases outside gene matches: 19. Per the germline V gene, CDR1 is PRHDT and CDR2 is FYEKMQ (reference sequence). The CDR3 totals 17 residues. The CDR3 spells CASSRRQGKVGQGEQFF. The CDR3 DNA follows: TGTGCCAGCAGCAGACGACAGGGAAAGGTCGGACAAGGTGAGCAGTTCTTC.

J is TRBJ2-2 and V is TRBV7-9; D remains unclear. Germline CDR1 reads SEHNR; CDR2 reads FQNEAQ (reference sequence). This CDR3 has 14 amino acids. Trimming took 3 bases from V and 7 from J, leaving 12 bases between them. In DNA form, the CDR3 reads TGTGCCAGCAGCTTGGTTGAGGTCGGCGGGGAGCTGTTTTTT. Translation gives CASSLVEVGGELFF. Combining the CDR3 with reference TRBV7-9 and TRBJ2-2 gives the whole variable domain DTGVSQNPRHKITKRGQNVTFRCDPISEHNRLYWYRQTLGQGPEFLTYFQNEAQLEKSRLLSDRFSAERPKGSFSTLEIQRTEQGDSAMYLCASSLVEVGGELFFGEGSRLTVL.

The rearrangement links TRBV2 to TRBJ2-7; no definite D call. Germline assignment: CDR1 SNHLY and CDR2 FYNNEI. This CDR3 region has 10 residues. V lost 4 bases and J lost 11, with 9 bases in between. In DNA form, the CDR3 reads TGTGCCAGCAGTGGCCCACTAAAGTACGTC. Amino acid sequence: CASSGPLKYV.

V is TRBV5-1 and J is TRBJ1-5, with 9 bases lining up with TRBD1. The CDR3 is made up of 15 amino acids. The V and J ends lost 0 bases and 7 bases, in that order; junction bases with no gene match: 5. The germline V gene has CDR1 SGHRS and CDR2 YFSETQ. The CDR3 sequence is CASSLDRGLWQPQHF. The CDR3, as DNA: TGCGCCAGCAGCTTGGACAGGGGGCTGTGGCAGCCCCAGCATTTT.

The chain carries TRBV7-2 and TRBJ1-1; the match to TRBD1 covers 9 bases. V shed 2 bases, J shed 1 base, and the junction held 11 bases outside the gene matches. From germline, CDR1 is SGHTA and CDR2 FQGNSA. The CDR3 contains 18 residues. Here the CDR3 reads CASSLSGTGRLRNTEAFF. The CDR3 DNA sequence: TGTGCCAGCAGCTTATCAGGGACAGGGAGGCTGAGGAACACTGAAGCTTTCTTT.

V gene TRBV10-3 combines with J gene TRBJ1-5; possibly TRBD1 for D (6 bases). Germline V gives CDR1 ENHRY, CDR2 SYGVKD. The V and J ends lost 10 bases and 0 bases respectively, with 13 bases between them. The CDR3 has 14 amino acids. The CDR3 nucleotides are TGTGCCACCAAGACAGGAGATAGCAATCAGCCCCAGCATTTT. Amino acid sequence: CATKTGDSNQPQHF.

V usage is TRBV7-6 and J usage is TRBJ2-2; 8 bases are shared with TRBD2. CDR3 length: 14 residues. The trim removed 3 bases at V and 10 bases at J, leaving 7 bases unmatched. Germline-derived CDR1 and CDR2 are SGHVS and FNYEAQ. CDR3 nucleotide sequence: TGTGCCAGCAGCTTGGCACGGGGGGGCGTGGAGCTGTTTTTT. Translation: CASSLARGGVELFF.